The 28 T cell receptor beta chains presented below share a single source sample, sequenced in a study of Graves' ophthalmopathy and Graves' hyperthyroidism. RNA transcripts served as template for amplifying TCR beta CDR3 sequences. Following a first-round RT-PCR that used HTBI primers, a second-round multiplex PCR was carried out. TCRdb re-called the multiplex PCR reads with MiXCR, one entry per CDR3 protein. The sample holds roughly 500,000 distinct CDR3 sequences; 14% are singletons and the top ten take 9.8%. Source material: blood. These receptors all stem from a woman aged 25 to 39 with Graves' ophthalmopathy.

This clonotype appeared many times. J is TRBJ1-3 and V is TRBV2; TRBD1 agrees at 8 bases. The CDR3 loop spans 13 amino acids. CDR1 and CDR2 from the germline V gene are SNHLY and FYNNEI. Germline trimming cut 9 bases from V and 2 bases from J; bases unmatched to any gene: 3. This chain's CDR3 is CARTTGAGNTIYF. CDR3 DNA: TGTGCCAGGACGACAGGGGCTGGAAACACCATATATTTT.

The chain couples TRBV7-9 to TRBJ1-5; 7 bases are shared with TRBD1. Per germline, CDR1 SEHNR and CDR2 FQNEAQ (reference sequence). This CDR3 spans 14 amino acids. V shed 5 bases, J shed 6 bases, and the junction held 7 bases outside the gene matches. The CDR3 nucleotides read TGTGCCAGCAGCCCGACAGGGTTTCGTCAGCCCCAGCATTTT. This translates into CASSPTGFRQPQHF.

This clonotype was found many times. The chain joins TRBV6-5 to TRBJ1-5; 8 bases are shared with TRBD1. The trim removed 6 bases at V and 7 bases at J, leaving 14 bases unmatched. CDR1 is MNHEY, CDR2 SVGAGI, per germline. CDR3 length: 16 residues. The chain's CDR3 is CASRGGMDRAGQPQHF. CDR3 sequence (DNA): TGTGCCAGCAGGGGGGGGATGGACAGGGCGGGACAGCCCCAGCATTTT.

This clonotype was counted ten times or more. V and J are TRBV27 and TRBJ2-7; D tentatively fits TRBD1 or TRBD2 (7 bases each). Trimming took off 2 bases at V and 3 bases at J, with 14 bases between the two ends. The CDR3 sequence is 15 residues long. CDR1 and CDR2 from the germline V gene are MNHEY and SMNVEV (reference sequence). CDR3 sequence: CASSLKGGGFYEQYF. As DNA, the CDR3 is TGTGCCAGCAGTTTAAAGGGAGGGGGCTTCTACGAGCAGTACTTC.

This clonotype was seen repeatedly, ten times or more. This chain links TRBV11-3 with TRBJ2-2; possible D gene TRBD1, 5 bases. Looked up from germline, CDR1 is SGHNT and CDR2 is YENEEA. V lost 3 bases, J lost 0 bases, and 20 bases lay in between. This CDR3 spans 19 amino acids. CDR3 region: CASSFYGRWGDANTGELFF. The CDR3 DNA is TGTGCCAGCAGCTTTTATGGAAGATGGGGCGATGCGAACACCGGGGAGCTGTTTTTT. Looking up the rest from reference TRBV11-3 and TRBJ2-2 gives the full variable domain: EAGVVQSPRYKIIEKKQPVAFWCNPISGHNTLYWYLQNLGQGPELLIRYENEEAVDDSQLPKDRFSAERLKGVDSTLKIQPAELGDSAVYLCASSFYGRWGDANTGELFFGEGSRLTVL.

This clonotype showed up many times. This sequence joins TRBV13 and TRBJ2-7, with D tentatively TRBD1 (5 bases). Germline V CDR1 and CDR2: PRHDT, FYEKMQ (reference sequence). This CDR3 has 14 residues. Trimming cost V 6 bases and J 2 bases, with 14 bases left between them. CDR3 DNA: TGTGCCAGCAGACGTGGGGCGGCCGCCTACGAGCAGTACTTC. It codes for CASRRGAAAYEQYF. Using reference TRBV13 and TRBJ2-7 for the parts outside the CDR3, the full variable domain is AAGVIQSPRHLIKEKRETATLKCYPIPRHDTVYWYQQGPGQDPQFLISFYEKMQSDKGSIPDRFSAQQFSDYHSELNMSSLELGDSALYFCASRRGAAAYEQYFGPGTRLTVT.

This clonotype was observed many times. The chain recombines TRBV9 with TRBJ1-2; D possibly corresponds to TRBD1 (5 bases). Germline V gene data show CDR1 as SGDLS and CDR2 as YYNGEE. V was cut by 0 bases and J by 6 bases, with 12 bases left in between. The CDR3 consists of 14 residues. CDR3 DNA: TGTGCCAGCAGCGTAGGGGCAGGGCTCAATGGCTACACCTTC. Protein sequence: CASSVGAGLNGYTF.

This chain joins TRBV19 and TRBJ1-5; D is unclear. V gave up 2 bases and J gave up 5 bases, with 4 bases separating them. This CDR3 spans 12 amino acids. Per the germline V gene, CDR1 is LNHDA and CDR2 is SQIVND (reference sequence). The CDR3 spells CASSILDQPQHF. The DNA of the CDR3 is TGTGCCAGTAGTATACTTGATCAGCCCCAGCATTTT. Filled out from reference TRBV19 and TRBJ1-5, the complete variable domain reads DGGITQSPKYLFRKEGQNVTLSCEQNLNHDAMYWYRQDPGQGLRLIYYSQIVNDFQKGDIAEGYSVSREKKESFPLTVTSAQKNPTAFYLCASSILDQPQHFGDGTRLSIL.

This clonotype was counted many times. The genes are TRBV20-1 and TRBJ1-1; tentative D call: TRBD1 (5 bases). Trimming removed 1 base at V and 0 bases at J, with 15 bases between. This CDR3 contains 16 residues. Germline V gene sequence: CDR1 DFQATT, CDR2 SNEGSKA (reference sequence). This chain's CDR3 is CSARGGGARMNTEAFF. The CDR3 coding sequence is TGCAGTGCTAGAGGGGGTGGGGCACGCATGAACACTGAAGCTTTCTTT.

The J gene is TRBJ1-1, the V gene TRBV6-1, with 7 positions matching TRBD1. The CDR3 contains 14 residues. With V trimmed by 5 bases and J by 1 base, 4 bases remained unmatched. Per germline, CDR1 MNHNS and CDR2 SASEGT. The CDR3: CASSHRDRNTEAFF. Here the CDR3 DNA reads TGTGCCAGCAGTCATCGGGACAGGAACACTGAAGCTTTCTTT.

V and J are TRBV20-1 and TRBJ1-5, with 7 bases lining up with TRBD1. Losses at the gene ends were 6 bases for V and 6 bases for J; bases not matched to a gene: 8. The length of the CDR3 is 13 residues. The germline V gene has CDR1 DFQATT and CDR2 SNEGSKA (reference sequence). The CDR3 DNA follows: TGCAGTGCCAGACAGGGTATCCCTCAGCCCCAGCATTTT. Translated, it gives CSARQGIPQPQHF.

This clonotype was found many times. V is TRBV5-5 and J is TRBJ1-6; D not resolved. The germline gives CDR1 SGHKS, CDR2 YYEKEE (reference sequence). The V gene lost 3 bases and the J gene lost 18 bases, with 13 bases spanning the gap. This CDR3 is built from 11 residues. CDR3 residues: CASSSVDQYHF. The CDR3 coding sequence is TGTGCCAGCAGCTCTGTTGATCAGTACCACTTT.

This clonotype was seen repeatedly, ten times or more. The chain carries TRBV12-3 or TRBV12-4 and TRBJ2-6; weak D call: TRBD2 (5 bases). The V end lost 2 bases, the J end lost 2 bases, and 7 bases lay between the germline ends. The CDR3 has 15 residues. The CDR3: CASSLFGAGANVLTF. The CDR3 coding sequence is TGTGCCAGCAGTTTATTCGGGGCTGGGGCCAACGTCCTGACTTTC.

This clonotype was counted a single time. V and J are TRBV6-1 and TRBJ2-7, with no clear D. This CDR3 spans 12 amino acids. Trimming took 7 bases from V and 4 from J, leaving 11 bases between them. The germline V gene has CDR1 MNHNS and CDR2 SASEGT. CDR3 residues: CASNPDGYEQYF. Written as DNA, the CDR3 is TGTGCCAGCAACCCAGACGGTTACGAGCAGTACTTC.

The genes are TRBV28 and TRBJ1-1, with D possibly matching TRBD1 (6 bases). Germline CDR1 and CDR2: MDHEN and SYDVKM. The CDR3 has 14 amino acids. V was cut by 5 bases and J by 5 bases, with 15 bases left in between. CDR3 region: CASSSLRGGTEAFF. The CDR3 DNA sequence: TGTGCCAGCAGTAGCCTTCGAGGGGGAACTGAAGCTTTCTTT.

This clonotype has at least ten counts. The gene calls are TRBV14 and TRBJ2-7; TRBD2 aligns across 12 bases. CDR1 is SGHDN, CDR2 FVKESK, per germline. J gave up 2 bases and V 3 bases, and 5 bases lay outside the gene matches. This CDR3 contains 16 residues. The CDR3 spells CASSQTSGSPPYEQYF. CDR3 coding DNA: TGTGCCAGCAGCCAGACTAGCGGGAGTCCCCCCTACGAGCAGTACTTC. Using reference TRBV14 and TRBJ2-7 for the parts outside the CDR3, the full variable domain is EAGVTQFPSHSVIEKGQTVTLRCDPISGHDNLYWYRRVMGKEIKFLLHFVKESKQDESGMPNNRFLAERTGGTYSTLKVQPAELEDSGVYFCASSQTSGSPPYEQYFGPGTRLTVT.

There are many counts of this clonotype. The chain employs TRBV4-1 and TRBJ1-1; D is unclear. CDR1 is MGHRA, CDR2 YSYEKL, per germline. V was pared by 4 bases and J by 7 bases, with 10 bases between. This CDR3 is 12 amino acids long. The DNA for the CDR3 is TGCGCCAGCAGCCCGACCGGCCTTGAAGCTTTCTTT. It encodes CASSPTGLEAFF.

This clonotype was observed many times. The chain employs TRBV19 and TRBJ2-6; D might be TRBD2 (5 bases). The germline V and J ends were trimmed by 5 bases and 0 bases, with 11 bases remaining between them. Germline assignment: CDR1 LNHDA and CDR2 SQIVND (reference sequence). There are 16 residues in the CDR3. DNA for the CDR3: TGTGCCAGTAGTGAGGGCCCGGGCTCTGGGGCCAACGTCCTGACTTTC. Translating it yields CASSEGPGSGANVLTF.

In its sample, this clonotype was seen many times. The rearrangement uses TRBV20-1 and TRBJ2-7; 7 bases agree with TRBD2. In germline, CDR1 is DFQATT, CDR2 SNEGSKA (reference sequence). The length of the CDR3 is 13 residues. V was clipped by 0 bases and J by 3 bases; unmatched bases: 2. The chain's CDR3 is CSAREASGYEQYF. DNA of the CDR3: TGCAGTGCTAGAGAGGCTAGCGGCTACGAGCAGTACTTC.

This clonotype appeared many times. CDR3 coding DNA: TGTGCCAGCAGCCAACCGGACAAGTACGAGCAGTACTTC. Protein sequence: CASSQPDKYEQYF. The chain uses TRBV5-5 and TRBJ2-7; weak D call: TRBD1 (5 bases). Germline lookup yields CDR1 SGHKS and CDR2 YYEKEE (reference sequence). The CDR3 has 13 residues. Deletions cut 4 bases from V and 4 bases from J, with 12 bases between.

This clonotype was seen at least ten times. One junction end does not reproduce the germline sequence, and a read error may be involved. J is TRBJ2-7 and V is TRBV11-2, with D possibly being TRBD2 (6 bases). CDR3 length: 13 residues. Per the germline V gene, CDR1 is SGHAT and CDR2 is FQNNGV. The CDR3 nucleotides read TGTTCCAGCAGCTTAGATGGCGGAGGGGAGCAGTACTTC. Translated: CSSSLDGGGEQYF.

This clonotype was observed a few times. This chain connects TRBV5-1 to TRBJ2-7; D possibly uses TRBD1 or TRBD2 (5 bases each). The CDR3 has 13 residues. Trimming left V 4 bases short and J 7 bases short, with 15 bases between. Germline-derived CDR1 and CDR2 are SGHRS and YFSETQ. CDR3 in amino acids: CASSAWDGAEQYF. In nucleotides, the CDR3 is TGCGCCAGCAGCGCCTGGGACGGAGCTGAGCAGTACTTC. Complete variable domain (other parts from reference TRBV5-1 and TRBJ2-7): KAGVTQTPRYLIKTRGQQVTLSCSPISGHRSVSWYQQTPGQGLQFLFEYFSETQRNKGNFPGRFSGRQFSNSRSEMNVSTLELGDSALYLCASSAWDGAEQYFGPGTRLTVT.

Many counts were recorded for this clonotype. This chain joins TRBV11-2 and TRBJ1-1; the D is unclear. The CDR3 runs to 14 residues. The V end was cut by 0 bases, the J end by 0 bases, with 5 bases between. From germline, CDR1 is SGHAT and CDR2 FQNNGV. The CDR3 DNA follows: TGTGCCAGCAGCTTAGAGCGGGTGAACACTGAAGCTTTCTTT. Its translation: CASSLERVNTEAFF.

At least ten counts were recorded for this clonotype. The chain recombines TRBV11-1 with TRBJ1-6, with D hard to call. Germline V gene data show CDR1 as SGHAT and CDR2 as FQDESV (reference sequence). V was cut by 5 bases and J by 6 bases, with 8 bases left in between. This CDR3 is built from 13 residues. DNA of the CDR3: TGTGCCAGCAGCCTCGACACTAATTCACCCCTCCACTTT. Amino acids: CASSLDTNSPLHF.

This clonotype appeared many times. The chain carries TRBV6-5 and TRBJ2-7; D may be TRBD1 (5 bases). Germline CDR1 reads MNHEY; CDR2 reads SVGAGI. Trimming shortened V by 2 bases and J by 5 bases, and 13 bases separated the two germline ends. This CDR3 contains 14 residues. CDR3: CASSYGQGGNEQYF. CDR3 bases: TGTGCCAGCAGTTACGGGCAGGGTGGCAACGAGCAGTACTTC.

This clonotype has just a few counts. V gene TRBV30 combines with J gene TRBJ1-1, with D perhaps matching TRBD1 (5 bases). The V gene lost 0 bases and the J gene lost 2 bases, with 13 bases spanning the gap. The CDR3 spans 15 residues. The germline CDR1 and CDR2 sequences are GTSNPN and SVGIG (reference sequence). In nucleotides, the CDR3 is TGTGCCTGGAGTGTCGATCGGGGGTACAACACTGAAGCTTTCTTT. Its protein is CAWSVDRGYNTEAFF.

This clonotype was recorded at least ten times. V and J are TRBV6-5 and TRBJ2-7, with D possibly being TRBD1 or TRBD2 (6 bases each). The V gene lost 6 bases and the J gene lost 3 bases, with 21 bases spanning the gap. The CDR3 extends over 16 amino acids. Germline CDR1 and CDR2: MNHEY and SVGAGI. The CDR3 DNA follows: TGTGCCAGCAGCTTACTACCGGAGGAGGGGGTCTACGAGCAGTACTTC. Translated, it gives CASSLLPEEGVYEQYF.

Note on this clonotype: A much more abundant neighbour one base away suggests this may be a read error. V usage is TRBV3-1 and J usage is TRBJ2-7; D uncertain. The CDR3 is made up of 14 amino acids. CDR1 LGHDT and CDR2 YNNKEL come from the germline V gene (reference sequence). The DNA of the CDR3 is TGTGCCAGCAGCCAAGCTCCGAGCTCCTACGAGCAGGACTTC. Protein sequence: CASSQAPSSYEQDF.